This T cell receptor beta chain was documented in a study of spatial heterogeneity in lung cancer. Each CDR3 protein is one row after TCRdb ran MiXCR on the 5' RACE reads. The data contain 20,000 to 25,000 distinct CDR3 sequences, 4.6% of them singletons. Time point in this sample: sample taken at primary tumor resection. Extraction of whole RNA from tumor, nontumor lung or frozen PBMC preceded unsorted sequencing. A few counts support this clonotype. Germline CDR1 and CDR2: ENHRY and SYGVKD. CDR3 length: 14 amino acids. The ends were cut back, 0 bases at V and 1 base at J, with 6 bases in the middle. The sequences come from PBMCs, collected at surgery. This chain connects TRBV10-3 to TRBJ2-5; possibly TRBD1 or TRBD2 for D (5 bases each). This receptor was obtained from a male donor with early-stage non-small cell lung cancer. CDR3 in amino acids: CAISESGAQETQYF. Here the CDR3 DNA reads TGTGCCATCAGTGAGTCCGGGGCCCAAGAGACCCAGTACTTC.